The 18 T cell receptor beta chains below all came from one sample that was sequenced in a study of blood T cell repertoires in COVID-19. Clones were sequenced by immunoSEQ multiplex PCR, and TCRdb holds only the in-frame ones, with some missing. This table holds 200,000 to 300,000 clones, around 84% found once. The sample comprised peripheral blood. The source of these receptors is a woman between 70 and 85 years old with active or convalescent COVID-19.

The chain employs TRBV7-9 and TRBJ1-4; D is perhaps TRBD1 (5 bases). V lost 6 bases and J lost 5, with 19 bases in between. The CDR3 is 16 residues long. CDR1 and CDR2 (germline): SEHNR, FQNEAQ (reference sequence). The CDR3, as DNA: TGTGCCAGCAGTCTAACCCCGACAGTGAGAAATGAAAAACTGTTTTTT. This translates into CASSLTPTVRNEKLFF.

The gene calls are TRBV6-4 and TRBJ1-1, with 8 bases that match TRBD1. Trimming cost V 6 bases and J 4 bases; bases outside gene matches: 7. This CDR3 is built from 14 residues. CDR1 and CDR2 (germline): MRHNA, SNTAGT. CDR3 in amino acids: CASREGTGGTEAFF. For the CDR3, the DNA is TGTGCCAGCAGGGAAGGTACAGGGGGCACTGAAGCTTTCTTT.

In its sample, this clone was seen a few times. The J gene is TRBJ2-7, the V gene TRBV29-1; 7 nucleotides agree with TRBD1. This CDR3 has 11 amino acids. J gave up 3 bases and V 8 bases, and 4 bases lay outside the gene matches. The germline gives CDR1 SQVTM, CDR2 ANQGSEA. The CDR3 DNA reads TGCAGCCCCCCAGGGGGCTACGAGCAGTACTTC. It is translated as CSPPGGYEQYF.

The gene calls are TRBV9 and TRBJ2-3; 13 positions match TRBD2. Losses at the gene ends were 3 bases for V and 5 bases for J; bases not matched to a gene: 6. CDR3 length equals 16 residues. Germline-derived CDR1 and CDR2 are SGDLS and YYNGEE. The CDR3 DNA reads as TGTGCCAGCAGCGCAACTAGCGGGGGGGCCGGAGATACGCAGTATTTT. Translation gives CASSATSGGAGDTQYF. Combining the CDR3 with reference TRBV9 and TRBJ2-3 gives the whole variable domain DSGVTQTPKHLITATGQRVTLRCSPRSGDLSVYWYQQSLDQGLQFLIQYYNGEERAKGNILERFSAQQFPDLHSELNLSSLELGDSALYFCASSATSGGAGDTQYFGPGTRLTVL.

The chain employs TRBV4-3 and TRBJ2-7, with 7 bases identical to TRBD1. V was pared by 4 bases and J by 0 bases, with 6 bases of the junction left unmatched. Germline V gene lookup returns CDR1 LGHNA and CDR2 YSLEER. This CDR3 region has 15 residues. CDR3 residues: CASSRQTGDSYEQYF. CDR3 DNA sequence: TGCGCCAGCAGCCGCCAAACAGGGGACTCCTACGAGCAGTACTTC.

The V call is TRBV10-1, the J call TRBJ1-4; perhaps TRBD1 as D (6 bases). Trimming left V 5 bases short and J 8 bases short, with 12 bases between. Germline lookup yields CDR1 WNHNN and CDR2 SYGVQD (reference sequence). The CDR3 spans 13 residues. CDR3 residues: CASSPGVWEKLFF. The CDR3 nucleotides read TGCGCCAGCAGTCCAGGGGTTTGGGAAAAACTGTTTTTT.

The chain couples TRBV19 to TRBJ1-5, with D maybe TRBD1 (6 bases). The CDR3 is 15 residues long. Germline values: CDR1 LNHDA, CDR2 SQIVND (reference sequence). Trimming cost V 3 bases and J 2 bases, with 11 bases left between them. The CDR3 coding sequence is TGTGCCAGTAGTATCTTCAGACAGGGCAATCAGCCCCAGCATTTT. It codes for CASSIFRQGNQPQHF.

V usage is TRBV10-1 and J usage is TRBJ1-2; D gene uncertain. Germline CDR1 reads WNHNN; CDR2 reads SYGVQD (reference sequence). There are 10 residues in the CDR3. V lost 11 bases to trimming and J lost 6 bases, with 10 bases between them. CDR3 DNA: TGCGCCCGACACAGTAATGGCTACACCTTC. Translating it yields CARHSNGYTF.

This chain links TRBV2 with TRBJ1-4, with D hard to call. Trimming took off 7 bases at V and 15 bases at J, with 18 bases between the two ends. CDR3 size: 12 residues. Germline V lookup: CDR1 SNHLY, CDR2 FYNNEI. DNA of the CDR3: TGTGCCAGCAACCCCCCCGGGTCCAAATTGTTTTTT. Protein sequence: CASNPPGSKLFF.

This chain joins TRBV12-5 and TRBJ1-5; a weak D match, TRBD1 (5 bases). This CDR3 comprises 14 residues. The V end was cut by 3 bases, the J end by 4 bases, with 10 bases between. From germline, CDR1 is LGHNT and CDR2 FRNRAP. CDR3 coding DNA: TGTGCTAGTGGTTTAGCTCAGGGTAATCAGCCCCAGCATTTT. This gives the protein CASGLAQGNQPQHF.

The V and J genes are TRBV5-6 and TRBJ1-1; possibly TRBD1 for D (6 bases). The V gene's germline CDR1 is SGHDT and CDR2 YYEEEE. The CDR3 extends over 14 amino acids. V lost 4 bases, J lost 0 bases, and 10 bases lay in between. The CDR3 here is CASSTGSLNTEAFF. The DNA for the CDR3 is TGTGCCAGCAGCACAGGGTCCCTGAACACTGAAGCTTTCTTT.

The chain recombines TRBV5-1 with TRBJ1-1; 10 bases match TRBD1. Trimming removed 4 bases from V and 5 bases from J; junction bases left unmatched: 8. CDR1 and CDR2 from the germline V gene are SGHRS and YFSETQ. CDR3 length equals 15 residues. CDR3: CASSRAGQGGTEAFF. CDR3 DNA: TGCGCCAGCAGCCGCGCCGGACAGGGGGGAACTGAAGCTTTCTTT.

The chain joins TRBV7-9 to TRBJ2-7, with 9 bases aligning to TRBD1. The CDR3 runs 15 residues. With 3 bases clipped from V and 5 bases from J, the junction kept 8 bases outside the gene matches. Germline CDR1 and CDR2: SEHNR and FQNEAQ (reference sequence). DNA for the CDR3: TGTGCCAGCAGCTTGAGCGGACAGGGGACGCACGAGCAGTACTTC. This encodes CASSLSGQGTHEQYF.

This clone was detected once. The chain is built from TRBV7-3 and TRBJ2-3; 8 nucleotides line up with TRBD2. Germline V gene data show CDR1 as SGHTA and CDR2 as FQGTGA. V shed 5 bases and J 6 bases; nucleotides not matched to a gene: 4. CDR3 length: 13 amino acids. CDR3 in DNA: TGTGCCAGCAGCGACTTAGCGGGGGATACGCAGTATTTT. Translated: CASSDLAGDTQYF.

The J gene is TRBJ1-3, the V gene TRBV18, with 7 bases fitting TRBD1. Per the germline V gene, CDR1 is KGHSH and CDR2 is LQKENI. V was clipped by 6 bases and J by 2 bases; unmatched bases: 7. The CDR3 is made up of 15 amino acids. CDR3 protein: CASSQTGDPGNTIYF. CDR3 in DNA: TGTGCCAGCTCCCAAACAGGGGACCCTGGAAACACCATATATTTT.

On this clone itself: Other DNA sequences in the same sample also yield this CDR3. The V call is TRBV18, the J call TRBJ1-2, with D possibly TRBD1 on 5 matching bases. CDR3 length equals 13 residues. The V gene lost 3 bases and the J gene lost 1 base, with 6 bases spanning the gap. Germline CDR1 reads KGHSH; CDR2 reads LQKENI. The CDR3 sequence is CASSPQGNYGYTF. As DNA, the CDR3 is TGTGCCAGCTCACCTCAGGGTAACTATGGCTACACCTTC.

CDR3 sequence reads: CASGMGDSSYNEQFF. CDR3 DNA: TGTGCTAGTGGAATGGGGGACAGCTCCTACAATGAGCAGTTCTTC. The V and J genes are TRBV12-5 and TRBJ2-1, with 7 positions matching TRBD1. Germline lookup yields CDR1 LGHNT and CDR2 FRNRAP. The CDR3 runs to 15 residues. V trimming: 6 bases; J trimming: 0 bases; junction bases outside the gene matches: 5.

The CDR3 bases are TGTGCCAGCAGCTCACTAGCGGGGGGGGTCACAGATACGCAGTATTTT. This codes for CASSSLAGGVTDTQYF. V and J are TRBV5-4 and TRBJ2-3; 13 nucleotides align to TRBD2. Unmatched junction bases numbered 3, after V lost 3 bases and J lost 2 bases. CDR3 length equals 16 residues. Per the germline V gene, CDR1 is SGHNT and CDR2 is YYREEE (reference sequence).